This T cell receptor (beta chain) was documented in a study of blood T cell repertoires in COVID-19. Study at large: T cells, B-cell-depleted T cells, or PBMCs supplied cDNA or gDNA.

CDR3 length equals 13 residues. The germline CDR1 and CDR2 sequences are SQVTM and ANQGSEA. V lost 6 bases to trimming and J lost 6 bases; unmatched junction nucleotides: 11. Sequencing was performed with immunoSEQ multiplex PCR; in TCRdb, only in-frame clones are kept and a portion is missing. The data hold approximately 64,000 clones, with more than 65% observed a single time. The sequenced sample was peripheral blood. The rearrangement links TRBV29-1 to TRBJ2-7; 7 positions agree with TRBD1. The sequence was collected from a woman in her seventies with acute or convalescent COVID-19. This chain's CDR3 is CSVLTDRASEQYF. CDR3 nucleotide sequence: TGCAGCGTCCTCACTGACAGGGCCTCCGAGCAGTACTTC.